One T cell receptor beta chain is described in this entry. Antigen unknown. In the authors' methods: ImmunoSEQ output lacked quality scores and full-length reads, limiting matched filtering. Measured with immunoSEQ multiplex PCR; TCRdb has only the in-frame clones, and not every one. V, J and clone size reflect that table, while D and trimming were determined from the DNA. This table holds over 2,000,000 clones, around 95% found once. CD45RO-negative, CCR7-selected cells formed the naive CD8 fraction, which excluded terminally differentiated effector memory CD45RA+ cells. The source of the sample is a study of shared clonotypes between healthy human individuals. Study findings and constraints: Among donors, the sharing of clonotypes was expected to be influenced by sequencing depth. In having few donors, the study represented limited genetic and exposure-history diversity. Sampling used blood alone; tissue repertoires probably differ.

In germline, CDR1 is MGHRA, CDR2 YSYEKL. CDR3 length: 15 amino acids. Trimming took off 1 base at V and 0 bases at J, with 7 bases between the two ends. The source is a man between 18 and 29 years old in good health. Some clones in this sample may be carry-over from other donors' samples. The chain couples TRBV4-1 to TRBJ1-3; D gene ambiguous. Sequencing was performed on naive CD8+ T cells from PBMCs. The CDR3 protein is CASSQGTSSGNTIYF. The CDR3 DNA reads TGCGCCAGCAGCCAAGGGACCAGCTCTGGAAACACCATATATTTT.